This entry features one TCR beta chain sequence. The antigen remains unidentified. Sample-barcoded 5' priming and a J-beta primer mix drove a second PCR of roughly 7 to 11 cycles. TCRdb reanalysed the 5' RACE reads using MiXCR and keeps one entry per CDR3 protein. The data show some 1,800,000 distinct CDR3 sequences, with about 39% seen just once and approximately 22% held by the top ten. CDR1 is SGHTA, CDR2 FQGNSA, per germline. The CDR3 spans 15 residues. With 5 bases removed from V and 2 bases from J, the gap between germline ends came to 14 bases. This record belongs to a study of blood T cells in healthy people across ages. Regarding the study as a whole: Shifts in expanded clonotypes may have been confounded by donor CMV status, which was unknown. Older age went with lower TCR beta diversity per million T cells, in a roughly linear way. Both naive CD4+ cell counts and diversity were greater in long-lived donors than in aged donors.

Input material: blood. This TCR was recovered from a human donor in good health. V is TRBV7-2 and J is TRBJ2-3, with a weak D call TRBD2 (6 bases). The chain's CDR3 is CASSLWRGFTDTQYF. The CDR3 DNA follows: TGTGCCAGCAGCCTATGGCGGGGTTTCACAGATACGCAGTATTTT.